Below, 17 T cell receptor beta chains from the same sample are listed, as sequenced in a study of prognosis after radiotherapy for stage I lung cancer (dated by TCRdb to the early 2020s). Sequencing was performed on an Illumina HiSeq 3000. The TCR beta CDR3 region was amplified from genomic DNA by two rounds of multiplex PCR. In the first PCR round, primers specific to each TRBV and TRBJ gene were used, and the primer sequences were filed in Chinese patent CN105087789A. Starting from the raw public reads, TCRdb applied fastp trimming at Q25, assembled clones with MiXCR and retained in-frame beta chains. Entries that share a CDR3 protein sequence are merged under the most common genes and DNA. This sample gives 17,000 or so distinct CDR3 sequences in total; around 42% of them show up just once. 30% to 50% of the sample comes from the top ten. The input for sequencing was PBMCs, taken before or after stereotactic body radiation therapy (not recorded which). These TCRs come from a donor over 45 with non-small cell lung cancer.

J is TRBJ2-1 and V is TRBV6-1, with TRBD2 matching 11 bases. CDR1 and CDR2 from the germline V gene are MNHNS and SASEGT. With V trimmed by 8 bases and J by 6 bases, 3 bases remained unmatched. The CDR3 runs to 13 residues. The CDR3 nucleotides are TGTGCCAGCGGACTAGCGGGTTCCAATGAGCAGTTCTTC. It encodes CASGLAGSNEQFF.

There are many counts of this clonotype. The chain combines TRBV27 with TRBJ2-7, with a weak D call TRBD2 (6 bases). Germline values: CDR1 MNHEY, CDR2 SMNVEV (reference sequence). The CDR3 length is 14 residues. V was pared by 0 bases and J by 2 bases, with 8 bases between. CDR3 bases: TGTGCCAGCAGTTTATCGGCGGGGACCTACGAGCAGTACTTC. Encoded protein: CASSLSAGTYEQYF.

To note about this clonotype: A read error is likely here: a far larger clone is one base away. V is TRBV6-8 and J is TRBJ1-5, with 7 nucleotides matching TRBD1. The CDR3 has 14 residues. CDR1 MNHGY and CDR2 SAAAGT come from the germline V gene. CDR3 nucleotides: TGTGCCAGCATTTACCAGGGGGGAATTCAGCCCCAGCATTTT. It yields the protein CASIYQGGIQPQHF.

The J gene is TRBJ2-1, the V gene TRBV6-5, with TRBD1 identical over 8 bases. V shed 0 bases, J shed 12 bases, and the junction held 10 bases outside the gene matches. Looked up from germline, CDR1 is MNHEY and CDR2 is SVGAGI. CDR3 length: 15 amino acids. CDR3 in amino acids: CASSYSGQARKGQFF. Written as DNA, the CDR3 is TGTGCCAGCAGTTACTCGGGACAGGCCAGAAAAGGGCAGTTCTTC.

At least ten counts were recorded for this clonotype. This chain connects TRBV30 to TRBJ2-3, with D possibly TRBD1 on 6 matching bases. Germline CDR1 is GTSNPN and CDR2 is SVGIG (reference sequence). Trimming took 5 bases from V and 1 from J, leaving 10 bases between them. The CDR3 has 13 residues. This chain's CDR3 is CAWEGGGTDTQYF. The CDR3 coding sequence is TGTGCCTGGGAAGGGGGAGGCACAGATACGCAGTATTTT.

This clonotype was found once. A read error may produce the germline difference seen at one junction end. The chain joins TRBV6-5 to TRBJ2-7; no reliable D call. The CDR3 runs 14 residues. Germline V gives CDR1 MNHEY, CDR2 SVGAGI. The CDR3: CASSYSVLGYEHYF. The CDR3 DNA reads TGTGCCAGCAGTTACTCTGTGCTAGGTTACGAGCATTACTTC.

The chain uses TRBV11-2 and TRBJ2-1, with 13 bases aligning to TRBD2. The CDR3 runs 15 residues. Per the germline V gene, CDR1 is SGHAT and CDR2 is FQNNGV. V trimming: 5 bases; J trimming: 11 bases; junction bases outside the gene matches: 9. The CDR3 reads CASSTPGTSGVKQFF. In DNA form, the CDR3 reads TGTGCCAGCAGCACGCCCGGGACTAGCGGGGTAAAGCAGTTCTTC.

In its sample, this clonotype was seen many times. The CDR3 nucleotides read TGTGCCAGCAGCTTGGAGTGGACATCCACCGGGGAGCTGTTTTTT. Translated, it gives CASSLEWTSTGELFF. The rearrangement joins TRBV5-5 to TRBJ2-2; maybe TRBD1 (5 bases). In germline, CDR1 is SGHKS, CDR2 YYEKEE (reference sequence). This CDR3 region has 15 residues. V lost 0 bases and J 4 bases, leaving 10 bases between the germline ends.

Notes on this clonotype: It differs at one base from a far larger clone, so likely a read error. The chain is built from TRBV2 and TRBJ2-2; TRBD2 matches at 7 bases. CDR1 SNHLY and CDR2 FYNNEI come from the germline V gene. The CDR3 spans 16 residues. As DNA, the CDR3 is TGTGCCAGCAGCCCCCTAAGCGGGGCGGTCACCGGGGAGATGTTTTTT. As protein: CASSPLSGAVTGEMFF. The variable domain in full, completed from reference TRBV2 and TRBJ2-2, reads EPEVTQTPSHQVTQMGQEVILRCVPISNHLYFYWYRQILGQKVEFLVSFYNNEISEKSEIFDDQFSVERPDGSNFTLKIRSTKLEDSAMYFCASSPLSGAVTGEMFFGEGSRLTVL.

This clonotype has at least ten counts. The rearrangement uses TRBV6-1 and TRBJ2-3, with TRBD2 matching 14 bases. V lost 5 bases, J lost 2 bases, and 9 bases stayed unmatched. Germline CDR1 reads MNHNS; CDR2 reads SASEGT. The CDR3 has 18 amino acids. The CDR3 loop reads CASSPRGTSGSDTDTQYF. The CDR3, as DNA: TGTGCCAGCAGTCCGCGCGGGACTAGCGGGAGTGACACAGATACGCAGTATTTT.

This clonotype was observed at least ten times. J is TRBJ2-2 and V is TRBV20-1; TRBD2 aligns across 15 bases. Unmatched junction bases numbered 2, after V lost 4 bases and J lost 5 bases. Germline V gene data show CDR1 as DFQATT and CDR2 as SNEGSKA (reference sequence). CDR3 length: 15 amino acids. CDR3 sequence: CSATGTSGGTGELFF. CDR3 DNA: TGCAGTGCTACCGGGACTAGCGGGGGGACCGGGGAGCTGTTTTTT.

This clonotype was observed many times. The genes are TRBV18 and TRBJ2-5; D is perhaps TRBD2 (5 bases). Trimming removed 6 bases from V and 4 bases from J, with 12 bases in between. CDR3 length equals 13 residues. CDR1 and CDR2 (germline): KGHSH, LQKENI. CDR3 region: CASSREGGETQYF. The CDR3 nucleotides read TGTGCCAGCTCCCGAGAGGGTGGAGAGACCCAGTACTTC.

This clonotype counts as medium-sized (0.01 to 0.1%). The gene calls are TRBV27 and TRBJ2-7; no reliable D call. With 2 bases removed from V and 4 bases from J, the gap between germline ends came to 15 bases. Germline V gives CDR1 MNHEY, CDR2 SMNVEV (reference sequence). The CDR3 extends over 15 amino acids. CDR3 bases: TGTGCCAGCAGTTTAAAGGCACACTTTTTTTACGAGCAGTACTTC. Encoded protein: CASSLKAHFFYEQYF.

The chain uses TRBV28 and TRBJ1-2, with D possibly TRBD1 on 5 matching bases. This CDR3 comprises 18 residues. Trimming took off 5 bases at V and 5 bases at J, with 27 bases between the two ends. Germline V gives CDR1 MDHEN, CDR2 SYDVKM. CDR3 bases: TGTGCCAGCAGTACCAAAGTGGGGCCACTCCCCCAAGGGTATGGCTACACCTTC. Translated: CASSTKVGPLPQGYGYTF.

As for this clonotype: This is likely an artifact of a read error, given a far larger clone one base away. The chain is built from TRBV27 and TRBJ2-3, with a possible D match to TRBD2 (6 bases). The CDR3 consists of 15 residues. Germline V gene lookup returns CDR1 MNHEY and CDR2 SMNVEV (reference sequence). The CDR3 coding sequence is TGTGCCAGCAGTGAAAGCGGGTCTAGCACAGATACGCGGTATTTT. Its protein is CASSESGSSTDTRYF.

This clonotype occurred many times. V and J are TRBV7-9 and TRBJ2-3; D is perhaps TRBD2 (5 bases). CDR3 length: 15 amino acids. The V end was cut by 5 bases, the J end by 1 base, with 13 bases between. In germline, CDR1 is SEHNR, CDR2 FQNEAQ (reference sequence). In DNA, the CDR3 is TGTGCCAGCAGCCATCAAGGGAGCCGCACAGATACGCAGTATTTT. Residues: CASSHQGSRTDTQYF.

Comment on this clonotype: Given the absence of the conserved phenylalanine or tryptophan at the CDR3 end, a read error is likely. V and J are TRBV6-1 and TRBJ1-5; unclear D gene. Germline CDR1 MNHNS, CDR2 SASEGT. The CDR3 totals 14 residues. Deletions cut 9 bases from V and 3 bases from J, with 15 bases between. CDR3 bases: TGTGCCAGTGTCCGGTACAGCACCAATCAGCCCCAGCATCTT. Translated, it gives CASVRYSTNQPQHL.